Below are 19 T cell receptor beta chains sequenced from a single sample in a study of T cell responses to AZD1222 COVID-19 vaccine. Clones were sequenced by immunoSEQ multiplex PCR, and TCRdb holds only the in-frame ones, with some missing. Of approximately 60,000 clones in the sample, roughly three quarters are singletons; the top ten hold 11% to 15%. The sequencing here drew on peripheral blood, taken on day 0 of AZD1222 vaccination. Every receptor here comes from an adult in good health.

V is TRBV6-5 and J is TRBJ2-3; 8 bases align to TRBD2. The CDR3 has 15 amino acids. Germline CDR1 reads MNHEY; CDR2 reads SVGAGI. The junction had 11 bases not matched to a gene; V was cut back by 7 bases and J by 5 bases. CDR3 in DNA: TGTGCCAGCATTCCCCCCCCCGGGGGGGGAGATACGCAGTATTTT. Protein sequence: CASIPPPGGGDTQYF.

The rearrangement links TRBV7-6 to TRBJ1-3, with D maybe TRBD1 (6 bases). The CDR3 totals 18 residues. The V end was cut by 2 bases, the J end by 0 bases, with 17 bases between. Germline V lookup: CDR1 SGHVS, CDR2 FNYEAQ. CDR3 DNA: TGTGCCAGCAGCTTAAATCGGGGGCCAAGCCTCTCTGGAAACACCATATATTTT. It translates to CASSLNRGPSLSGNTIYF.

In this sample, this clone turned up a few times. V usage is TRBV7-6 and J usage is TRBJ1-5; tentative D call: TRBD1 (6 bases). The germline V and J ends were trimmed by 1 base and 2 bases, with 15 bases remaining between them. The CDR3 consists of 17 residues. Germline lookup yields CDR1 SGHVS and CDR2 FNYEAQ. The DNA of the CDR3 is TGTGCCAGCAGCTTAGGTGGGGGGCCTCCCGGCAATCAGCCCCAGCATTTT. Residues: CASSLGGGPPGNQPQHF. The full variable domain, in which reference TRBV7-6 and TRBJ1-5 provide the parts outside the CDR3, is GAGVSQSPRYKVTKRGQDVALRCDPISGHVSLYWYRQALGQGPEFLTYFNYEAQQDKSGLPNDRFSAERPEGSISTLTIQRTEQRDSAMYRCASSLGGGPPGNQPQHFGDGTRLSIL.

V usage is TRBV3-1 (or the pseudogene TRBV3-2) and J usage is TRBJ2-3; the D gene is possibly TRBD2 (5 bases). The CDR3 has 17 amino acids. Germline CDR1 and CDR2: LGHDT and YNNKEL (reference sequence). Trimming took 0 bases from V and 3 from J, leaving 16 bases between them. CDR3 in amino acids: CASSQDPGLRFTDTQYF. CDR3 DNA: TGTGCCAGCAGCCAAGACCCGGGGTTACGGTTTACAGATACGCAGTATTTT.

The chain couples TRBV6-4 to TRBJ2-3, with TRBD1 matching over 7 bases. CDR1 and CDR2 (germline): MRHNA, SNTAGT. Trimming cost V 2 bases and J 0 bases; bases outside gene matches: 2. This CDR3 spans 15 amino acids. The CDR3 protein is CASSDRQGSTDTQYF. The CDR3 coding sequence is TGTGCCAGCAGTGACCGACAGGGAAGCACAGATACGCAGTATTTT.

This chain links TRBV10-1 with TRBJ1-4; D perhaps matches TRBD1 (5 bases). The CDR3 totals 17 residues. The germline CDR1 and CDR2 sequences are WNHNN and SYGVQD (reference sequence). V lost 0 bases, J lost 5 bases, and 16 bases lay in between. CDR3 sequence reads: CASSESRGAKGNEKLFF. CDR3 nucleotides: TGCGCCAGCAGTGAGTCTCGTGGGGCGAAGGGGAATGAAAAACTGTTTTTT.

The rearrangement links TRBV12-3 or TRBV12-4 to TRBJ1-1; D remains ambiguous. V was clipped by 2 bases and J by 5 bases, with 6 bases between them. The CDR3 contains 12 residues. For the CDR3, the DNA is TGTGCCAGCAGTTTACCCGGAACTGAAGCTTTCTTT. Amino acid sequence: CASSLPGTEAFF.

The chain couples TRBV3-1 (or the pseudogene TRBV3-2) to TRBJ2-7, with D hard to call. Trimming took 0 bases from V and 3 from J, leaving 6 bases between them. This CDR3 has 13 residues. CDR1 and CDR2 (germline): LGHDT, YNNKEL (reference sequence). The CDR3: CASSQDYGYEQYF. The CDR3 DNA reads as TGTGCCAGCAGCCAAGATTACGGCTACGAGCAGTACTTC.

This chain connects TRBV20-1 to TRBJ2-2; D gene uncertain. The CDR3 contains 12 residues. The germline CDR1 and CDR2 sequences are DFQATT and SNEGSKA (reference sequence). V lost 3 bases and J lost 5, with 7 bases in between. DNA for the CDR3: TGCAGTGCTAGTATGGCAACCGGGGAGCTGTTTTTT. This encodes CSASMATGELFF.

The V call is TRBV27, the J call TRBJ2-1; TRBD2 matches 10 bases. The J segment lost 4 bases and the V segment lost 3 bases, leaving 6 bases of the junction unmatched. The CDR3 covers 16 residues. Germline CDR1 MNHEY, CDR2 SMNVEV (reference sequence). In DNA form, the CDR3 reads TGTGCCAGCAGTTTGGGGTGGACTAGCGGTTACAATGAGCAGTTCTTC. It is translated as CASSLGWTSGYNEQFF.

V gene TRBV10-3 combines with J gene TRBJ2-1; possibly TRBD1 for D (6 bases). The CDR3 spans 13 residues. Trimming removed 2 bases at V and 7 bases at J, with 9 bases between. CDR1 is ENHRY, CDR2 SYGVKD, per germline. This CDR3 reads CAISENRENEQFF. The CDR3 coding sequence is TGTGCCATCAGTGAGAACAGGGAAAATGAGCAGTTCTTC.

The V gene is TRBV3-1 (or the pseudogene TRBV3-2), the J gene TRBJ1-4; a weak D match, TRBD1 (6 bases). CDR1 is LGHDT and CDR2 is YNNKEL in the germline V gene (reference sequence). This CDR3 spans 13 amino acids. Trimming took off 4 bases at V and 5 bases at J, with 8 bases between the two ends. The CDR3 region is CASSLGGNEKLFF. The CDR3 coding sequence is TGTGCCAGCAGCCTAGGGGGGAATGAAAAACTGTTTTTT.

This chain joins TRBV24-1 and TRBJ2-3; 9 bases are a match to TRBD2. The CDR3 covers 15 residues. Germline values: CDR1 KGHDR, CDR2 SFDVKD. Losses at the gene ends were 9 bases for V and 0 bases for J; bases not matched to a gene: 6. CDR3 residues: CATQSGGLSTDTQYF. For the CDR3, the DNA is TGTGCCACCCAGAGCGGGGGGCTAAGCACAGATACGCAGTATTTT.

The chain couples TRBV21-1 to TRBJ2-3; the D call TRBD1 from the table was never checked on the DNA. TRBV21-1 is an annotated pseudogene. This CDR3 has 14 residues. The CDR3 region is CASAGQVGTDTQYF. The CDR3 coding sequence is TGTGCCAGTGCTGGACAGGTGGGTACAGATACGCAGTATTTT.

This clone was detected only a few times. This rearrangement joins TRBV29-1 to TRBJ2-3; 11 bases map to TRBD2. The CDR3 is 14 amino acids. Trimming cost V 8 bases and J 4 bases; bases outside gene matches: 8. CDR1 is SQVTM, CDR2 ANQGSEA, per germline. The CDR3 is CSSLLAGDSDTQYF. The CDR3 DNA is TGCAGCTCTCTACTAGCGGGGGACTCAGATACGCAGTATTTT.

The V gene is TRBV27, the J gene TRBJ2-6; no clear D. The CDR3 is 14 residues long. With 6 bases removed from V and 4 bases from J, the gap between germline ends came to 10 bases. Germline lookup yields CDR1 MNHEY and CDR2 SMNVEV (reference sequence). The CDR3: CASSDIGGANVLTF. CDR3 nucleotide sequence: TGTGCCAGCAGCGATATCGGAGGGGCCAACGTCCTGACTTTC.

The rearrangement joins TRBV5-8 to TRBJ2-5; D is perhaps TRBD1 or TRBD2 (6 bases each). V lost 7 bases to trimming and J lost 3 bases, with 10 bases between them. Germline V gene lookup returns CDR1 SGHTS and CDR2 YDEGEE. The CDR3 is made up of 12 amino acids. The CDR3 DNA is TGTGCCAGCTTGAGGGGGGAAGAGACCCAGTACTTC. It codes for CASLRGEETQYF.

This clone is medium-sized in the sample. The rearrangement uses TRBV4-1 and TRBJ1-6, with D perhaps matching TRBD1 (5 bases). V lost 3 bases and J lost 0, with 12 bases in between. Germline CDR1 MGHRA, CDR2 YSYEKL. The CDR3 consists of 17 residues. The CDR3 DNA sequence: TGCGCCAGCAGCCAGGAGGGGTCCTCCTCCTATAATTCACCCCTCCACTTT. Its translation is CASSQEGSSSYNSPLHF.

CDR3 loop: CAWSALGANTGELFF. The CDR3 DNA follows: TGTGCCTGGAGTGCTTTAGGGGCTAACACCGGGGAGCTGTTTTTT. The chain has TRBV30 and TRBJ2-2, with D possibly being TRBD1 (5 bases). The germline V gene encodes CDR1 GTSNPN and CDR2 SVGIG (reference sequence). Trimming shortened V by 1 base and J by 2 bases, and 11 bases separated the two germline ends. The CDR3 has 15 amino acids.